This TCR beta chain was captured by sequencing in a study of T-cell memory formation after mild COVID-19. The wider study: In these data, TCR clusters were largely donor specific. Study-wide points: Later expanders leaned toward CD4+, whereas clones contracting from day 15 to 85 were balanced CD4/CD8. Prior to infection, memory already included some responding clones, suggesting cross-reactive memory joined. Clones which contracted sat mainly in CM and EM if CD4+, and in EMRA if CD8+.

Comments on this clonotype: Antigen: not known.

The CDR3 extends over 15 amino acids. Germline V gene lookup returns CDR1 SGDLS and CDR2 YYNGEE. V shed 4 bases and J 3 bases; nucleotides not matched to a gene: 10. TCRdb reprocessed the 5' RACE reads with MiXCR, giving one entry per CDR3 protein. The data hold 350,000 to 500,000 distinct CDR3 sequences, with roughly a quarter observed a single time. The specimen was PBMCs or a T cell subset sorted from them (not recorded which). The chain joins TRBV9 to TRBJ2-7, with 7 bases that match TRBD1. The sequence came from an adult woman who had mild COVID-19 (a few samples of this study predate the infection). Cell type and time point are not known. CDR3 in DNA: TGTGCCAGCAGCCCTACCGGGACAGTCGACTACGAGCAGTACTTC. Amino acid sequence: CASSPTGTVDYEQYF.